These 23 T cell receptor beta chains were all obtained from the same sample, sequenced in a study of blood T cell repertoires in COVID-19. Sequenced by immunoSEQ multiplex PCR; TCRdb stores in-frame clones only, minus some. The sample lists about 180,000 clones; roughly three quarters were seen once. Sequencing used peripheral blood. Source of these receptors: a woman of 80 years or more with COVID-19, enrolled during active disease.

The count of this clone is one. This specimen includes other DNA sequences encoding the same CDR3. The chain employs TRBV28 and TRBJ1-2, with no clear D. The CDR3 totals 15 residues. The V gene lost 3 bases and the J gene lost 0 bases, with 11 bases spanning the gap. Germline V gene data show CDR1 as MDHEN and CDR2 as SYDVKM. CDR3 region: CASSFGTTPNYGYTF. The CDR3 region has the DNA TGTGCCAGCAGTTTTGGCACCACACCTAACTATGGCTACACCTTC.

This clone turned up a few times. This rearrangement joins TRBV2 to TRBJ1-6, with D possibly TRBD1 on 6 matching bases. The CDR3 covers 15 residues. Germline CDR1 SNHLY, CDR2 FYNNEI. Between the trimmed V and J ends, which lost 6 bases and 6 bases, there was a span of 15 bases. The CDR3 spells CASRASTGPNSPLHF. CDR3 DNA: TGTGCCAGCAGGGCTTCGACAGGCCCTAATTCACCCCTCCACTTT.

In this sample, this clone turned up once. CDR3 sequence reads: CASSSDYGWTNEKLFF. Here the CDR3 DNA reads TGTGCCAGCAGCTCAGACTATGGTTGGACTAATGAAAAACTGTTTTTT. The chain carries TRBV7-8 and TRBJ1-4; unclear D gene. V lost 4 bases and J 2 bases, leaving 14 bases between the germline ends. The CDR3 extends over 16 amino acids. Germline CDR1 and CDR2: SGHVS and FQNEAQ. The full variable domain, rest sourced from reference TRBV7-8 and TRBJ1-4, is GAGVSQSPRYKVAKRGQDVALRCDPISGHVSLFWYQQALGQGPEFLTYFQNEAQLDKSGLPSDRFFAERPEGSVSTLKIQRTQQEDSAVYLCASSSDYGWTNEKLFFGSGTQLSVL.

The J gene is TRBJ2-1, the V gene TRBV5-4; 11 bases match TRBD2. This CDR3 has 18 amino acids. After removal of 4 bases from V and 5 bases from J, the junction contained 14 bases not matched to a gene. CDR1 and CDR2 from the germline V gene are SGHNT and YYREEE (reference sequence). Here the CDR3 DNA reads TGTGCCAGCAGCGGGGGGGAGGTACGACTAGCGGGGCACAATGAGCAGTTCTTC. It codes for CASSGGEVRLAGHNEQFF.

The rearrangement joins TRBV9 to TRBJ2-2; D is perhaps TRBD2 (5 bases). Germline V gene sequence: CDR1 SGDLS, CDR2 YYNGEE. Deletions cut 0 bases from V and 4 bases from J, with 10 bases between. The CDR3 totals 15 residues. The CDR3 loop is CASSVAGDGTGELFF. CDR3 DNA sequence: TGTGCCAGCAGCGTAGCCGGGGATGGCACCGGGGAGCTGTTTTTT.

This chain's CDR3 is CASSPHGTGDGGYTF. The CDR3 bases are TGTGCCAGCAGCCCCCACGGAACAGGGGATGGGGGCTACACCTTC. This rearrangement joins TRBV7-2 to TRBJ1-2; TRBD1 matches 7 bases. Germline V gene sequence: CDR1 SGHTA, CDR2 FQGNSA. There are 15 residues in the CDR3. Germline trimming cut 5 bases from V and 8 bases from J; bases unmatched to any gene: 14.

The chain links TRBV27 to TRBJ2-3; D ambiguous. CDR1 and CDR2 (germline): MNHEY, SMNVEV (reference sequence). The CDR3 runs 15 residues. V lost 6 bases and J lost 1, with 14 bases in between. CDR3 sequence reads: CASRYYGSGTDTQYF. As DNA, the CDR3 is TGTGCCAGCAGGTATTACGGGTCTGGCACAGATACGCAGTATTTT.

The gene calls are TRBV5-1 and TRBJ2-7, with TRBD1 identical over 12 bases. CDR1 and CDR2 (germline): SGHRS, YFSETQ. J lost 4 bases, V lost 3 bases, and 11 bases had no gene match. This CDR3 contains 17 residues. The CDR3 DNA reads TGCGCCAGCAGCTACCGGGACAGGGGGCGCGCGCTTTACGAGCAGTACTTC. Residues: CASSYRDRGRALYEQYF.

The chain links TRBV5-1 to TRBJ1-2; the match to TRBD1 covers 7 bases. From germline, CDR1 is SGHRS and CDR2 YFSETQ. Losses at the gene ends were 4 bases for V and 3 bases for J; bases not matched to a gene: 3. This CDR3 comprises 13 residues. The DNA of the CDR3 is TGCGCCAGCAGCGCCCAGGGGGACTATGGCTACACCTTC. Translated: CASSAQGDYGYTF.

The V call is TRBV5-6, the J call TRBJ2-1; tentative D call: TRBD2 (5 bases). This CDR3 region has 13 residues. Per the germline V gene, CDR1 is SGHDT and CDR2 is YYEEEE. The V end was cut by 2 bases, the J end by 6 bases, with 9 bases between. CDR3 nucleotides: TGTGCCAGCAGCTTCCCCGGGATCAATGAGCAGTTCTTC. Protein: CASSFPGINEQFF.

The rearrangement links TRBV11-3 to TRBJ2-3; 7 bases align to TRBD1. J was trimmed by 4 bases and V by 2 bases; bases with no gene match: 6. This CDR3 region has 15 residues. Germline V gene lookup returns CDR1 SGHNT and CDR2 YENEEA. CDR3 in amino acids: CASSLRAGGADTQYF. The CDR3 region has the DNA TGTGCCAGCAGCTTAAGGGCAGGGGGAGCAGATACGCAGTATTTT.

J is TRBJ2-7 and V is TRBV7-2, with D maybe TRBD1 (5 bases). This CDR3 is built from 15 residues. The germline CDR1 and CDR2 sequences are SGHTA and FQGNSA. Trimming shortened V by 3 bases and J by 2 bases, and 14 bases separated the two germline ends. Here the CDR3 reads CASSFEQAIPYEQYF. CDR3 DNA: TGTGCCAGCAGCTTTGAACAGGCTATCCCCTACGAGCAGTACTTC.

This rearrangement joins TRBV11-2 to TRBJ1-2; D is ambiguous. The V and J ends lost 3 bases and 8 bases respectively, with 10 bases between them. The CDR3 length is 12 residues. Germline CDR1 SGHAT, CDR2 FQNNGV. The CDR3 region is CASSLAGGGYTF. Written as DNA, the CDR3 is TGTGCCAGCAGCTTGGCGGGAGGCGGCTACACCTTC.

There are a few counts of this clone. The CDR3 nucleotides are TGCGCCAGCAGCCAGGACTCAAACACCATATATTTT. Its translation is CASSQDSNTIYF. J is TRBJ1-3 and V is TRBV4-1, with D hard to call. The V and J ends lost 3 bases and 6 bases respectively, with 6 bases between them. There are 12 residues in the CDR3. CDR1 is MGHRA, CDR2 YSYEKL, per germline.

This chain links TRBV6-5 with TRBJ1-6; TRBD1 matches at 11 bases. Germline assignment: CDR1 MNHEY and CDR2 SVGAGI. The CDR3 totals 15 residues. The V gene end was trimmed by 6 bases and the J gene end by 9 bases; junction bases not matched to a gene: 7. CDR3 in amino acids: CASSSWGQGGSPLHF. CDR3 nucleotides: TGTGCCAGCAGCAGTTGGGGACAGGGGGGTTCACCCCTCCACTTT.

The rearrangement uses TRBV21-1 and TRBJ2-5; the table's TRBD1 call for D was not verified on the DNA. TRBV21-1 is classified as a pseudogene. The CDR3 has 15 residues. The CDR3 DNA is TGTGCCAGCAGCAAACAGACCACAGGGGAAGAGACCCAGTACTTC. Its translation: CASSKQTTGEETQYF.

The gene calls are TRBV5-1 and TRBJ2-1; TRBD1 is a possible D gene (6 bases). V lost 1 base and J 5 bases, leaving 13 bases between the germline ends. In germline, CDR1 is SGHRS, CDR2 YFSETQ. The CDR3 contains 15 residues. CDR3 in DNA: TGCGCCAGCAGCTTGAAGGACAGCCTAAACAATGAGCAGTTCTTC. It codes for CASSLKDSLNNEQFF.

The V gene is TRBV20-1, the J gene TRBJ2-1, with a weak D call TRBD2 (6 bases). Germline assignment: CDR1 DFQATT and CDR2 SNEGSKA (reference sequence). V dropped 5 bases and J dropped 5 bases, with 7 bases sitting between them. This CDR3 has 11 residues. CDR3 bases: TGCAGTGCTGGGGGGAACAATGAGCAGTTCTTC. Its translation is CSAGGNNEQFF.

This chain links TRBV29-1 with TRBJ2-7, with 11 bases matching TRBD1. This CDR3 is built from 14 residues. Germline V gives CDR1 SQVTM, CDR2 ANQGSEA. After removal of 0 bases from V and 7 bases from J, the junction contained 5 bases not matched to a gene. The CDR3, as DNA: TGCAGCGTTGAAGATGGGGGACAGGGGGGTGAGCAGTACTTC. Translation: CSVEDGGQGGEQYF.

CDR3 coding DNA: TGCAGTGCTGGTGCACTAGCGGGAGGGCTGGGTGAGCAGTTCTTC. Translated: CSAGALAGGLGEQFF. The chain links TRBV20-1 to TRBJ2-1; 13 nucleotides line up with TRBD2. This CDR3 is 15 amino acids long. Trimming at V came to 5 bases and at J to 9 bases, leaving 10 bases not matched to a gene. Germline CDR1 DFQATT, CDR2 SNEGSKA (reference sequence).

This sequence joins TRBV5-1 and TRBJ2-3; 10 positions agree with TRBD2. The CDR3 sequence is 16 residues long. Germline assignment: CDR1 SGHRS and CDR2 YFSETQ. Trimming took 3 bases from V and 9 from J; bases not matched to a gene: 13. The CDR3 region has the DNA TGCGCCAGCAGCTCAGGGTCGGCTAGCGGGGGAAACACGCAGTATTTT. Translation: CASSSGSASGGNTQYF.

The V call is TRBV25-1, the J call TRBJ2-5; TRBD1 is a possible D gene (6 bases). Germline CDR1 MGHDK, CDR2 SYGVNS. This CDR3 is built from 14 residues. V lost 11 bases and J 3 bases, leaving 19 bases between the germline ends. Written as DNA, the CDR3 is TGTGCCGTCGGGCCTTGGGGGCGCGAAGAGACCCAGTACTTC. Encoded protein: CAVGPWGREETQYF.

This clone was recorded once. This sequence joins TRBV4-3 and TRBJ1-1; TRBD1 matches 7 bases. V lost 0 bases, J lost 0 bases, and 7 bases stayed unmatched. CDR3 size: 17 residues. Germline V lookup: CDR1 LGHNA, CDR2 YSLEER. This CDR3 is CASSQDPTGVLNTEAFF. The CDR3 DNA sequence: TGCGCCAGCAGCCAAGATCCAACAGGGGTTTTGAACACTGAAGCTTTCTTT.